Listed below are T cell receptor beta chains from one sample, sequenced in a study of blood T cell repertoires in COVID-19. Using immunoSEQ multiplex PCR, the repertoire was profiled, and TCRdb retains in-frame clones only, with some absent. The table shows about 16,000 clones, with about 89% occurring only once. Material: peripheral blood. Receptors were obtained from a man between 60 and 75 years old with acute or convalescent COVID-19. Both conserved end residues are part of each CDR3. The order of the fields is J gene, V gene, clone size, D gene, CDR3 protein, CDR3 DNA. The D gene is left open where the match is weak. Where a row states a size, it is once, few, many or the class of an expanded clone; other rows omit it.

TRBJ2-1 TRBV25-1 once TRBD2 CASSGDQREAYNEQFF TGTGCCAGCAGTGGGGATCAGCGGGAGGCCTACAATGAGCAGTTCTTC
TRBJ2-3 TRBV2 once TRBD2 CASSPSGGPPSTDTQYF TGTGCCAGCAGTCCTAGCGGGGGCCCTCCAAGCACAGATACGCAGTATTTT
TRBJ2-7 TRBV2 NA NA CASSRQVLYEQYF TGTGCCAGCAGTCGACAGGTTCTCTACGAGCAGTACTTC
TRBJ1-2 TRBV2 NA NA CASDGGRWGDNYGYTF TGTGCCAGTGACGGGGGGAGGTGGGGTGATAATTACGGCTACACCTTC
TRBJ2-7 TRBV18 once TRBD1 CASSGDRDGEQYF TGTGCCAGCTCAGGGGACAGGGATGGCGAGCAGTACTTC
TRBJ1-3 TRBV30 NA NA CAWSVAGGNTIYF TGTGCCTGGAGTGTAGCGGGGGGGAACACCATATATTTT
TRBJ2-7 TRBV5-1 NA NA CASKGENAYEQYF TGCGCCAGCAAGGGGGAGAACGCCTACGAGCAGTACTTC
TRBJ2-1 TRBV14 NA TRBD2 CASSQVASGGRSSYNEQFF TGTGCCAGCAGCCAAGTGGCTAGCGGGGGCCGAAGCTCCTACAATGAGCAGTTCTTC
TRBJ1-6 TRBV27 NA TRBD1 CASQTTGGSPYNSPLHF TGTGCCAGCCAGACCACAGGGGGCTCCCCCTATAATTCACCCCTCCACTTT
TRBJ2-3 TRBV5-1 NA TRBD2 CASGPGFSGGLNTQYF TGCGCCAGCGGCCCCGGTTTTAGCGGGGGGCTAAATACGCAGTATTTT
TRBJ2-5 TRBV19 NA NA CASSFIGNRETQYF TGTGCCAGTAGTTTCATCGGGAATCGAGAGACCCAGTACTTC
TRBJ1-3 TRBV2 NA NA CASRRVRGNTIYF TGTGCCAGCAGGAGGGTACGAGGAAACACCATATATTTT
TRBJ2-2 TRBV3-1/TRBV3-2 NA NA CASSQGTSHGVGELFF TGTGCCAGCAGCCAAGGGACTTCACACGGGGTGGGGGAGCTGTTTTTT
TRBJ1-1 TRBV4-1 NA NA CASSQDPPGQANTEAFF TGCGCCAGCAGCCAAGATCCCCCAGGCCAGGCGAACACTGAAGCTTTCTTT
TRBJ1-5 TRBV7-2 NA TRBD1 CASSRGTGNQPQHF TGTGCCAGCAGCCGTGGGACAGGGAATCAGCCCCAGCATTTT
TRBJ2-7 TRBV19 NA NA CATRSGYEQYF TGTGCCACCAGAAGCGGCTACGAGCAGTACTTC
TRBJ1-3 TRBV28 NA NA CASSRQDLHSGNTIYF TGTGCCAGCAGTCGACAGGACTTACACTCTGGAAACACCATATATTTT
TRBJ2-1 TRBV6-5 NA TRBD2 CASNLAEVPYNEQFF TGTGCCAGCAATCTAGCGGAAGTCCCCTACAATGAGCAGTTCTTC
TRBJ1-5 TRBV29-1 NA NA CSVDQGQGQPQHF TGCAGCGTTGATCAGGGGCAGGGTCAGCCCCAGCATTTT
TRBJ2-3 TRBV9 NA TRBD2 CASSGTSGYTDTQYF TGTGCCAGCAGTGGGACTAGCGGATACACAGATACGCAGTATTTT
TRBJ1-1 TRBV28 NA TRBD1 CASSRTGAIMMNTEAFF TGTGCCAGCAGCCGGACAGGGGCGATAATGATGAACACTGAAGCTTTCTTT
TRBJ2-3 TRBV28 NA TRBD2 CASTFSGGRTDTQYF TGTGCCAGCACCTTCTCAGGCGGGAGAACAGATACGCAGTATTTT
TRBJ2-2 TRBV6-5 NA NA CASRRDLNTGELFF TGTGCCAGCAGACGGGACTTGAACACCGGGGAGCTGTTTTTT
TRBJ1-2 TRBV3-1/TRBV3-2 NA NA CASSPVGGAGYGYTF TGTGCCAGCAGCCCAGTGGGGGGTGCGGGGTATGGCTACACCTTC
TRBJ1-2 TRBV7-8 NA NA CASSLVAGQPYGYTF TGTGCCAGCAGCTTAGTCGCGGGGCAGCCCTATGGCTACACCTTC
TRBJ1-2 TRBV30 NA NA CAWSDPAPGGYGYTF TGTGCCTGGAGCGATCCCGCGCCCGGGGGGTATGGCTACACCTTC
TRBJ1-4 TRBV7-9 NA NA CASRRGTEEKLFF TGTGCCAGCCGAAGGGGCACAGAAGAAAAACTGTTTTTT
TRBJ1-1 TRBV27 NA NA CASSLDIGVSSTEAFF TGTGCCAGCAGTCTCGACATAGGGGTGTCGAGCACTGAAGCTTTCTTT
TRBJ1-1 TRBV2 NA TRBD1 CASDSTGVNTEAFF TGTGCCAGCGATTCGACAGGGGTAAACACTGAAGCTTTCTTT
TRBJ1-4 TRBV29-1 NA TRBD1 CSAAGGPSEKLFF TGCAGCGCGGCAGGGGGCCCTAGTGAAAAACTGTTTTTT
TRBJ2-1 TRBV20-1 NA NA CSAPKLPEQFF TGCAGTGCTCCTAAGCTTCCTGAGCAGTTCTTC
TRBJ1-2 TRBV6-5 once TRBD1 CATPTTQGLDGYTF TGTGCCACCCCGACAACACAGGGGCTAGATGGCTACACCTTC
TRBJ2-3 TRBV4-1 NA NA CASSQEWFPGWGDTQYF TGCGCCAGCAGCCAAGAGTGGTTTCCAGGGTGGGGTGATACGCAGTATTTT
TRBJ2-5 TRBV5-6 NA NA CASSFTPKGEETQYF TGTGCCAGCAGCTTTACCCCAAAAGGGGAAGAGACCCAGTACTTC
TRBJ2-7 TRBV7-2 NA TRBD2 CASSQNSGGREQYF TGTGCCAGCAGCCAGAATAGCGGGGGAAGGGAGCAGTACTTC
TRBJ1-6 TRBV5-1 NA NA CASSLGALNSPLHF TGCGCCAGCAGCTTGGGGGCCCTAAATTCACCCCTCCACTTT
TRBJ2-1 TRBV6-5 NA TRBD1 CASRLRTGGDEQFF TGTGCCAGCAGGCTACGGACAGGGGGGGATGAGCAGTTCTTC
TRBJ1-1 TRBV6-6 NA TRBD1 CASSPPTGPNTEAFF TGTGCCAGCAGTCCACCGACAGGGCCGAACACTGAAGCTTTCTTT
TRBJ2-7 TRBV10-3 NA NA CAISTGSYEQYF TGTGCCATCAGCACGGGGAGCTACGAGCAGTACTTC
TRBJ2-5 TRBV18 NA NA CASSSSSSGLQETQYF TGTGCCAGCTCATCATCTAGTAGCGGTTTACAAGAGACCCAGTACTTC
TRBJ2-3 TRBV18 once TRBD1 CASSPAGTDTDTQYF TGTGCCAGCTCGCCTGCCGGGACAGACACAGATACGCAGTATTTT
TRBJ2-3 TRBV27 NA NA CASIGQNSDTQYF TGTGCCAGCATCGGACAGAATTCAGATACGCAGTATTTT
TRBJ2-7 TRBV5-1 few NA CASSLDRSYEQYF TGCGCCAGCAGTCTCGACAGGTCGTACGAGCAGTACTTC
TRBJ2-3 TRBV11-2 NA NA CASSSSTDTQYF TGTGCCAGCAGCTCTAGCACAGATACGCAGTATTTT
TRBJ2-7 TRBV29-1 NA TRBD1 CSVDGTGYEQYF TGCAGCGTTGACGGGACAGGCTACGAGCAGTACTTC
TRBJ2-7 TRBV7-9 NA NA CASSLVPAYEQYF TGTGCCAGCAGCTTAGTCCCCGCCTACGAGCAGTACTTC
TRBJ1-3 TRBV10-2 once NA CASSESFWQISGNTIYF TGCGCCAGCAGTGAGTCGTTCTGGCAAATCTCTGGAAACACCATATATTTT
TRBJ1-2 TRBV27 NA TRBD1 CASSIGTGYGYTF TGTGCCAGCAGTATAGGGACAGGGTATGGCTACACCTTC
TRBJ1-5 TRBV28 once NA CASPPRDYSNQPQHF TGTGCCAGCCCCCCCCGCGATTATAGCAATCAGCCCCAGCATTTT
TRBJ1-2 TRBV7-9 NA NA CASSFPGEAPYGYTF TGTGCCAGCAGCTTCCCGGGGGAGGCTCCCTATGGCTACACCTTC
TRBJ2-2 TRBV11-1 NA NA CASSARQSTGELFF TGTGCCAGCAGCGCCCGACAGTCCACCGGGGAGCTGTTTTTT
TRBJ2-3 TRBV5-5 NA TRBD2 CASSLSGAPSTDTQYF TGTGCCAGCAGCCTTAGCGGGGCGCCTAGCACAGATACGCAGTATTTT
TRBJ2-3 TRBV5-1 NA TRBD2 CASSLVGGGDTDTQYF TGCGCCAGCAGCTTGGTGGGCGGGGGGGACACAGATACGCAGTATTTT
TRBJ1-1 TRBV12-5 NA TRBD1 CASGQGANTEAFF TGTGCTAGTGGACAGGGGGCCAACACTGAAGCTTTCTTT
TRBJ2-7 TRBV7-9 NA NA CASSPGGYYEQYF TGTGCCAGCAGCCCTGGAGGGTACTACGAGCAGTACTTC
TRBJ2-7 TRBV18 NA TRBD2 CASSPKTSGSTYEQYF TGTGCCAGCTCACCAAAAACTAGCGGGAGTACCTACGAGCAGTACTTC
TRBJ1-1 TRBV18 NA NA CASSPGTHTEAFF TGTGCCAGCTCACCAGGGACACACACTGAAGCTTTCTTT